This T cell receptor (beta chain) comes out of a study of blood T cell repertoires in COVID-19. Study-level background: Whether acute or convalescent, the COVID-19 samples came from the United States, Italy and Spain.

The V and J ends lost 5 bases and 2 bases respectively, with 8 bases between them. Germline V gives CDR1 SGHTA, CDR2 FQGNSA. The CDR3 contains 13 residues. In the original workflow: Estimation of nucleated cell counts was performed using reference gene primer amplification. Using immunoSEQ multiplex PCR, the repertoire was profiled, and TCRdb retains in-frame clones only, with some absent. V and J calls plus clone size are reproduced from that table; the DNA served to infer D and trimming. Of tens of thousands of clones in the sample, under 95% were seen once. Source material: peripheral blood. This TCR came from a man between 65 and 85 years old with active COVID-19. The chain joins TRBV7-2 to TRBJ2-3; D not resolved. CDR3 residues: CASSNGITDTQYF. The CDR3 nucleotides are TGTGCCAGCAGCAACGGTATCACAGATACGCAGTATTTT. Complete variable domain (other parts from reference TRBV7-2 and TRBJ2-3): GAGVSQSPSNKVTEKGKDVELRCDPISGHTALYWYRQSLGQGLEFLIYFQGNSAPDKSGLPSDRFSAERTGGSVSTLTIQRTQQEDSAVYLCASSNGITDTQYFGPGTRLTVL.